This entry features one T cell receptor (beta chain) sequence. Researchers prepared the TCRbeta library using unique molecular identifiers, the study reports. MiXCR, run by TCRdb on the PCR reads, gives a single entry per CDR3 protein. The top ten clones hold 25% to 30% of a sample with around 440,000 distinct CDR3 sequences, around 16% of them seen once. This sample stems from a study of T-cell reconstitution after alpha-beta-depleted transplantation in children. The germline V and J ends were trimmed by 6 bases and 3 bases, with 16 bases remaining between them. The germline V gene has CDR1 MNHNS and CDR2 SASEGT. CDR3 size: 15 residues.

The receptor's source is a boy younger than two who had a stem cell transplant for Wiskott-Aldrich syndrome, so the T cells may come from the graft donor. This chain uses TRBV6-1 with TRBJ2-3, with D uncertain. The sequences come from PBMCs, mostly from graft donor cells, collected 360 days after TCRalphabeta/CD19-depleted stem cell transplant. The CDR3 DNA follows: TGTGCCAGCAGGCCGGGTCCTCGACGGACAGATACGCAGTATTTT. Its translation is CASRPGPRRTDTQYF.